The next 25 T cell receptor beta chains were all read from a single sample in a study of post-analysis software for immune sequencing data. No cognate antigen is known for these TCRs. cDNA libraries of TCR beta carried unique molecular identifiers. TCRdb called the PCR reads again in MiXCR, with one record for every CDR3 protein. The table records around 500,000 distinct CDR3 sequences, about a third of them present only once. General observations from the study: Elevated frequency relative to controls characterized roughly five TRBV segments in patients, TRBV5-6, TRBV5-1 and TRBV20-1 among them.

Source material: blood. These receptors originate from a girl aged 2-17 years with multiple sclerosis.

The gene calls are TRBV5-1 and TRBJ2-1; D could derive from TRBD1 or TRBD2 (5 bases each). V was cut by 0 bases and J by 6 bases, with 10 bases left in between. The CDR3 runs to 14 residues. CDR1 and CDR2 (germline): SGHRS, YFSETQ. DNA for the CDR3: TGCGCCAGCAGCTTGGCCGGGACGCTCAATGAGCAGTTCTTC. Translating it yields CASSLAGTLNEQFF.

This clonotype occurred a few times. CDR3 sequence reads: CASSPSRGGAKNIQYF. CDR3 in DNA: TGTGCCAGCAGTCCTAGTCGCGGGGGGGCCAAAAACATTCAGTACTTC. The V gene is TRBV12-3 or TRBV12-4, the J gene TRBJ2-4, with TRBD2 matching over 8 bases. CDR3 length: 16 residues. J was trimmed by 1 base and V by 5 bases; bases with no gene match: 7.

This chain connects TRBV4-1 to TRBJ2-1, with 7 bases fitting TRBD1. The germline CDR1 and CDR2 sequences are MGHRA and YSYEKL. The CDR3 extends over 18 amino acids. Trimming at V came to 2 bases and at J to 2 bases, leaving 12 bases not matched to a gene. The CDR3 sequence is CASSQLDLPGQPYNEQFF. The CDR3 nucleotides are TGCGCCAGCAGCCAACTCGACCTCCCGGGACAGCCCTACAATGAGCAGTTCTTC.

The chain has TRBV7-8 and TRBJ1-1, with D unresolved. Looked up from germline, CDR1 is SGHVS and CDR2 is FQNEAQ. This CDR3 has 18 amino acids. Trimming removed 1 base from V and 0 bases from J, with 18 bases in between. The DNA of the CDR3 is TGTGCCAGCAGCTTAGTGCCCAACCCCAGGTCGATGAACACTGAAGCTTTCTTT. This codes for CASSLVPNPRSMNTEAFF.

This chain uses TRBV25-1 with TRBJ2-5; D is possibly TRBD2 (6 bases). The CDR3 covers 13 residues. V lost 8 bases and J 5 bases, leaving 15 bases between the germline ends. From germline, CDR1 is MGHDK and CDR2 SYGVNS. The CDR3 reads CASRSAGGETQYF. CDR3 nucleotide sequence: TGTGCCAGCCGTTCTGCCGGAGGGGAGACCCAGTACTTC.

This clonotype was seen just once. A much larger clone differs by one base, so this may be a read error. V is TRBV7-8 and J is TRBJ2-5; no clear D. TRBJ2-7 explains the end of the DNA better; the J call may be wrong. This CDR3 comprises 15 residues. Germline V gene sequence: CDR1 SGHVS, CDR2 FQNEAQ. For the CDR3, the DNA is TGTGCCAGCAGAGGATTCGCGACGGACGGCTACGAGCAGTACTTC. Protein: CASRGFATDGYEQYF.

The sample holds a few counts of this clonotype. The rearrangement joins TRBV5-1 to TRBJ2-3; 7 bases agree with TRBD1. The CDR3 runs 15 residues. Per germline, CDR1 SGHRS and CDR2 YFSETQ. V shed 0 bases and J 6 bases; nucleotides not matched to a gene: 7. This CDR3 is CASSLEQGDRDTQYF. For the CDR3, the DNA is TGCGCCAGCAGCTTGGAGCAGGGGGATAGGGATACGCAGTATTTT.

The V call is TRBV18, the J call TRBJ2-3; 9 nucleotides agree with TRBD2. Germline lookup yields CDR1 KGHSH and CDR2 LQKENI. V lost 5 bases, J lost 2 bases, and 8 bases stayed unmatched. The CDR3 is 16 residues long. This chain's CDR3 is CASSITASGTTDTQYF. Here the CDR3 DNA reads TGTGCCAGCTCAATAACCGCTAGCGGGACCACAGATACGCAGTATTTT.

V usage is TRBV7-3 and J usage is TRBJ2-5; D remains ambiguous. V shed 6 bases and J shed 3 bases, with 14 bases lying between them. There are 14 residues in the CDR3. In germline, CDR1 is SGHTA, CDR2 FQGTGA. CDR3: CASRFSVWEETQYF. The CDR3 coding sequence is TGTGCCAGCAGATTCTCTGTCTGGGAAGAGACCCAGTACTTC.

Only a few counts were recorded for this clonotype. The rearrangement links TRBV12-3 or TRBV12-4 to TRBJ1-5; D might be TRBD1 (5 bases). The germline V and J ends were trimmed by 8 bases and 4 bases, with 18 bases remaining between them. The CDR3 has 15 residues. The CDR3 loop reads CASPKTGRENQPQHF. DNA for the CDR3: TGTGCCAGCCCCAAAACGGGCAGGGAGAATCAGCCCCAGCATTTT.

This clonotype came up a few times. This chain connects TRBV5-4 to TRBJ2-7, with 7 bases fitting TRBD2. CDR1 is SGHNT, CDR2 YYREEE, per germline (reference sequence). Trimming removed 3 bases from V and 1 base from J; junction bases left unmatched: 7. The CDR3 is 15 amino acids. The CDR3 here is CASSSPSGESYEQYF. The CDR3, as DNA: TGTGCCAGCAGCTCGCCTAGCGGCGAGTCCTACGAGCAGTACTTC.

The J gene is TRBJ2-3, the V gene TRBV5-1; 8 positions match TRBD1. Unmatched junction bases numbered 13, after V lost 0 bases and J lost 10 bases. In germline, CDR1 is SGHRS, CDR2 YFSETQ. The CDR3 loop spans 16 amino acids. The CDR3 DNA reads as TGCGCCAGCAGCTTGGACGCAGGGGGCCCGTCCCCCTCGCAGTATTTT. It is translated as CASSLDAGGPSPSQYF.

CDR3 protein: CASSLVRNVYGYTF. The DNA for the CDR3 is TGTGCCAGCAGCTTGGTCCGGAACGTCTATGGCTACACCTTC. The J gene is TRBJ1-2, the V gene TRBV5-5; no definite D call. The V end lost 0 bases, the J end lost 4 bases, and 10 bases lay between the germline ends. CDR1 and CDR2 from the germline V gene are SGHKS and YYEKEE (reference sequence). The CDR3 length is 14 residues. The whole variable domain, filled in from reference TRBV5-5 and TRBJ1-2, reads DAGVTQSPTHLIKTRGQQVTLRCSPISGHKSVSWYQQVLGQGPQFIFQYYEKEERGRGNFPDRFSARQFPNYSSELNVNALLLGDSALYLCASSLVRNVYGYTFGSGTRLTVV.

The chain recombines TRBV9 with TRBJ2-5, with TRBD2 matching 7 bases. The junction had 11 bases not matched to a gene; V was cut back by 4 bases and J by 5 bases. The CDR3 runs 15 residues. Germline assignment: CDR1 SGDLS and CDR2 YYNGEE. Written as DNA, the CDR3 is TGTGCCAGCAGCACACCGGGCAAAGCGGGGGAGACCCAGTACTTC. This encodes CASSTPGKAGETQYF. The variable domain in full, with the rest retrieved from reference TRBV9 and TRBJ2-5, is DSGVTQTPKHLITATGQRVTLRCSPRSGDLSVYWYQQSLDQGLQFLIQYYNGEERAKGNILERFSAQQFPDLHSELNLSSLELGDSALYFCASSTPGKAGETQYFGPGTRLLVL.

This clonotype showed up just a few times. V is TRBV3-1 and J is TRBJ2-1; 9 nucleotides line up with TRBD2. Germline loops: CDR1 LGHDT, CDR2 YNNKEL (reference sequence). Trimming at V came to 4 bases and at J to 1 base, leaving 8 bases not matched to a gene. This CDR3 is 17 amino acids long. The chain's CDR3 is CASSPPTSGPSYNEQFF. The CDR3 DNA reads TGTGCCAGCAGCCCCCCGACTAGCGGACCTTCCTACAATGAGCAGTTCTTC.

The chain links TRBV6-6 to TRBJ1-5; D is possibly TRBD1 (5 bases). The germline CDR1 and CDR2 sequences are MNHNY and SVGAGI (reference sequence). This CDR3 is 17 amino acids long. Trimming pared 6 bases from V and 2 bases from J, leaving 20 bases between. The CDR3 here is CASRRGGVSRGNQPQHF. DNA of the CDR3: TGTGCCAGCAGAAGGGGAGGGGTAAGCAGAGGCAATCAGCCCCAGCATTTT.

This clonotype was observed a few times. The genes are TRBV6-5 and TRBJ2-5; no reliable D call. From germline, CDR1 is MNHEY and CDR2 SVGAGI. The CDR3 totals 16 residues. The ends were cut back, 6 bases at V and 1 base at J, with 18 bases in the middle. CDR3 sequence (DNA): TGTGCCAGCAGCACCGTACGACGTCTTCGCCAAGAGACCCAGTACTTC. Amino acids: CASSTVRRLRQETQYF.

This clonotype occurred a few times. The chain recombines TRBV29-1 with TRBJ1-2; D is unresolved. The CDR3 runs 14 residues. V lost 5 bases and J 2 bases, leaving 15 bases between the germline ends. Germline assignment: CDR1 SQVTM and CDR2 ANQGSEA. This CDR3 reads CSVRLQSGNYGYTF. CDR3 bases: TGCAGCGTTCGGTTGCAGTCGGGGAACTATGGCTACACCTTC.

J is TRBJ1-1 and V is TRBV20-1, with TRBD1 identical over 8 bases. This CDR3 comprises 15 residues. Trimming cost V 6 bases and J 2 bases; bases outside gene matches: 11. Germline-derived CDR1 and CDR2 are DFQATT and SNEGSKA (reference sequence). The CDR3 region is CSAPGPTGDNTEAFF. CDR3 sequence (DNA): TGCAGTGCCCCAGGCCCGACAGGGGATAACACTGAAGCTTTCTTT.

This clonotype occurred a few times. This chain links TRBV21-1 with TRBJ1-2; the table's TRBD1 call for D was not verified on the DNA. TRBV21-1 is labeled a pseudogene. The CDR3 loop spans 16 amino acids. The CDR3, as DNA: TGTGCCAGCAGCAAAATGGGGTCACAGGGGGCAAATGGCTACACCTTC. It specifies CASSKMGSQGANGYTF.

The V and J genes are TRBV20-1 and TRBJ2-1, with TRBD2 matching over 11 bases. The germline CDR1 and CDR2 sequences are DFQATT and SNEGSKA (reference sequence). Losses at the gene ends were 0 bases for V and 0 bases for J; bases not matched to a gene: 10. The CDR3 consists of 19 residues. Here the CDR3 DNA reads TGCAGTGCTAGAGATAAGGGTAGCGGGGGGGCTTTCTCCTACAATGAGCAGTTCTTC. Translated: CSARDKGSGGAFSYNEQFF.

The chain combines TRBV6-5 with TRBJ2-5; TRBD1 agrees at 9 bases. With V trimmed by 6 bases and J by 7 bases, 6 bases remained unmatched. This CDR3 has 13 amino acids. Germline values: CDR1 MNHEY, CDR2 SVGAGI. The CDR3 here is CASSRTGGATQYF. CDR3 coding DNA: TGTGCCAGCAGCAGAACAGGGGGCGCGACCCAGTACTTC.

The sample holds a few counts of this clonotype. The gene calls are TRBV7-6 and TRBJ2-1; no firm D call. Trimming removed 3 bases from V and 4 bases from J, with 7 bases in between. This CDR3 spans 13 amino acids. Per germline, CDR1 SGHVS and CDR2 FNYEAQ. This CDR3 is CASSFVQYNEQFF. The CDR3 DNA reads TGTGCCAGCAGCTTTGTACAGTACAATGAGCAGTTCTTC.

The V and J genes are TRBV6-7 and TRBJ1-5; D gene uncertain. TRBV6-7 is an ORF, with its function uncertain. V lost 0 bases and J 2 bases, leaving 5 bases between the germline ends. The length of the CDR3 is 14 residues. In nucleotides, the CDR3 is TGTGCCAGCAGTTACTCAAAGGGCAATCAGCCCCAGCATTTT. Its translation is CASSYSKGNQPQHF.

The V call is TRBV29-1, the J call TRBJ2-1; the D is unclear. V was shortened by 5 bases and J by 2 bases, with 13 bases between the two germline ends. The CDR3 has 14 residues. Looked up from germline, CDR1 is SQVTM and CDR2 is ANQGSEA. In nucleotides, the CDR3 is TGCAGCGTTATAGTACGGTATCCCTACAATGAGCAGTTCTTC. Protein sequence: CSVIVRYPYNEQFF.